This TCR beta chain is drawn from a study of shared clonotypes between healthy human individuals. Overall study: Each donor contributed plates that comprised three CD4 naive, three CD4 memory, two CD8 naive and one CD8 memory.

In the case of this clone: Antigen: not known. One base separates it from a far larger clone, so it is likely a read error. This specimen includes other DNA sequences encoding the same CDR3.

Only in-frame clones appear in the TCRdb table, and some are missing; sequencing was by immunoSEQ multiplex PCR. Here the sample spans about 120,000 clones, about 70% being singletons. The CDR3 runs to 15 residues. The germline gives CDR1 SGHNT, CDR2 YENEEA. Trimming removed 4 bases from V and 6 bases from J; junction bases left unmatched: 6. The authors combined CD45RO+ cells with CCR7-negative CD45RA+ TemRA cells as CD8 memory. Study-wide points: The study's rarefaction showed incomplete sorted-subset sequencing despite large depth. Few donors limited the genetic and exposure-history diversity represented.

Material: memory CD8+ T cells sorted from blood. As to subset: CD45RO+ cells pooled with CCR7-negative TemRA cells. The chain combines TRBV11-3 with TRBJ2-1, with 10 bases that match TRBD2. This clonotype was sampled from a woman aged 30 to 39 in good health. CDR3 sequence reads: CASSSGTSDSNEQFF. The DNA of the CDR3 is TGTGCCAGCAGCTCCGGGACTAGCGATAGCAATGAGCAGTTCTTC.